The entry below gives a single TCR beta chain sequence along with its context. The germline V and J ends were trimmed by 4 bases and 10 bases, with 11 bases remaining between them. CDR1 and CDR2 (germline): SGHTA, FQGNSA. This CDR3 is 13 amino acids long. Repertoires were generated with immunoSEQ multiplex PCR, while TCRdb's copy carries only in-frame clones and drops some. This sample has 130,000 to 150,000 clones, with roughly four fifths found just once. This sample stems from a study of blood T cell repertoires in COVID-19. The clonotype originates from a human donor with acute or convalescent COVID-19. The donor label of this sample is uncertain. The V gene is TRBV7-2, the J gene TRBJ1-6, with D hard to call. The specimen was peripheral blood. This CDR3 reads CASSSRNASPLHF. CDR3 coding DNA: TGTGCCAGCAGCTCCAGAAACGCCTCACCCCTCCACTTT.